The next 8 T cell receptor beta chains were all read from a single sample in a study of cytomegalovirus exposure and HLA in healthy donors. The PCR was carried out with 60 Vbeta primers and 13 Jbeta primers. This table comes from immunoSEQ multiplex PCR, and its TCRdb copy is limited to in-frame clones, with some not included. The sample includes some 110,000 clones, over 70% seen only once; the top ten take 8.6%. Sequencing was done on a sample of PBMCs. The receptors come from a woman aged 40 to 50 in good health and CMV-seropositive.

The DNA for the CDR3 is TGTGCCAGCAGCCCAGAAGGATTTCTAGCGGGGGGTAACACGGATACGCAGTATTTT. Amino acid sequence: CASSPEGFLAGGNTDTQYF. The chain employs TRBV9 and TRBJ2-3; 11 bases fit TRBD2. The junction had 19 bases not matched to a gene; V was cut back by 4 bases and J by 6 bases. Germline assignment: CDR1 SGDLS and CDR2 YYNGEE. The CDR3 runs to 19 residues. The full variable domain, its missing parts supplied by reference TRBV9 and TRBJ2-3, is DSGVTQTPKHLITATGQRVTLRCSPRSGDLSVYWYQQSLDQGLQFLIQYYNGEERAKGNILERFSAQQFPDLHSELNLSSLELGDSALYFCASSPEGFLAGGNTDTQYFGPGTRLTVL.

This clone was counted only a few times. This chain joins TRBV6-1 and TRBJ1-2; 10 bases map to TRBD1. Germline V gives CDR1 MNHNS, CDR2 SASEGT. V was pared by 2 bases and J by 7 bases, with 13 bases of the junction left unmatched. The CDR3 spans 17 residues. The CDR3 loop is CASSEPSGTGVLFGYTF. As DNA, the CDR3 is TGTGCCAGCAGTGAACCTTCCGGGACAGGGGTCTTGTTTGGCTACACCTTC.

On this clone itself: The sample carries other DNA sequences with the same CDR3. This sequence joins TRBV7-9 and TRBJ1-2, with a tentative D call TRBD1 (6 bases). CDR1 SEHNR and CDR2 FQNEAQ come from the germline V gene (reference sequence). The V and J ends lost 5 bases and 4 bases respectively, with 23 bases between them. The CDR3 runs to 17 residues. Here the CDR3 DNA reads TGTGCCAGCAGCCCCCCCTGGGGCGGACAGAGTTCCTATGGCTACACCTTC. It specifies CASSPPWGGQSSYGYTF.

Only a few counts were recorded for this clone. The rearrangement links TRBV6-5 to TRBJ1-1; D gene uncertain. The ends were cut back, 2 bases at V and 0 bases at J, with 13 bases in the middle. In germline, CDR1 is MNHEY, CDR2 SVGAGI. The CDR3 consists of 16 residues. CDR3 coding DNA: TGTGCCAGCAGTTACGCCACCGGCGGAATGAACACTGAAGCTTTCTTT. Translated, it gives CASSYATGGMNTEAFF.

V is TRBV4-1 and J is TRBJ2-7, with D maybe TRBD1 (6 bases). Germline V lookup: CDR1 MGHRA, CDR2 YSYEKL. V was shortened by 2 bases and J by 6 bases, with 11 bases between the two germline ends. This CDR3 has 13 residues. CDR3: CASSQQAGVEQYF. The CDR3 coding sequence is TGCGCCAGCAGCCAACAGGCAGGGGTCGAGCAGTACTTC.

The genes are TRBV19 and TRBJ1-2; TRBD1 matches at 7 bases. CDR1 and CDR2 (germline): LNHDA, SQIVND (reference sequence). The CDR3 has 14 amino acids. Trimming took 5 bases from V and 4 from J; bases not matched to a gene: 7. The CDR3 loop is CASSPSPGGYGYTF. As DNA, the CDR3 is TGTGCCAGTAGTCCCTCACCAGGGGGCTATGGCTACACCTTC.

This clone was detected a few times. The chain couples TRBV15 to TRBJ2-7; D unresolved. CDR1 and CDR2 (germline): LNHNV, YYDKDF (reference sequence). The V end was cut by 6 bases, the J end by 4 bases, with 16 bases between. The CDR3 is made up of 14 amino acids. The CDR3 loop reads CATRSTRQRYEQYF. CDR3 nucleotide sequence: TGTGCCACCAGGTCGACCAGGCAACGGTACGAGCAGTACTTC. The variable domain in full, with the rest retrieved from reference TRBV15 and TRBJ2-7, is DAMVIQNPRYQVTQFGKPVTLSCSQTLNHNVMYWYQQKSSQAPKLLFHYYDKDFNNEADTPDNFQSRRPNTSFCFLDIRSPGLGDTAMYLCATRSTRQRYEQYFGPGTRLTVT.

V and J are TRBV4-2 and TRBJ1-2; 8 bases are a match to TRBD1. V shed 3 bases, J shed 7 bases, and the junction held 10 bases outside the gene matches. Germline CDR1 reads LGHNA; CDR2 reads YNFKEQ. The CDR3 spans 15 residues. The CDR3 nucleotides are TGTGCCAGCAGCCACACAGACAGGGGTGGAGGTGGCTACACCTTC. Amino acids: CASSHTDRGGGGYTF.